This TCR beta chain was obtained from a study of EBV T-cell therapy then PD-1 blockade in nasopharyngeal carcinoma. The sample holds a few counts of this clone. Antigen unknown. Documented treatment: AdE1-LMPpoly-expanded autologous EBV-specific T-cell therapy followed by anti-PD-1 nivolumab. Some clones are missing from TCRdb's copy, which holds only in-frame ones; the method was immunoSEQ multiplex PCR. The sample holds under 25,000 clones, 84% seen once. Germline V gene lookup returns CDR1 SGHDT and CDR2 YYEEEE. With 4 bases removed from V and 5 bases from J, the gap between germline ends came to 9 bases. CDR3 length equals 12 residues.

The sequence was obtained from a man aged 40-50 years with nasopharyngeal carcinoma. The chain links TRBV5-6 to TRBJ1-2, with D hard to call. The sample in question was CD8+ T cells from blood, obtained at roughly day 35 from a patient whose treatment included autologous EBV-specific T cells and nivolumab. This chain's CDR3 is CASSEGDYGYTF. CDR3 coding DNA: TGTGCCAGCAGCGAGGGCGATTATGGCTACACCTTC.